The 27 T cell receptor beta chains in this list originate from one sample, sequenced in a study of blood T cell repertoires in COVID-19. Assay used: immunoSEQ multiplex PCR; TCRdb lists only in-frame clones, some missing. The sample records some 270,000 clones, 75% to 90% being singletons. The specimen sequenced was PBMCs or T cells enriched from blood (not recorded which). These receptors were collected from a woman aged 30 to 39 who had recovered from COVID-19.

The chain is built from TRBV7-2 and TRBJ2-3; 9 bases map to TRBD2. Germline-derived CDR1 and CDR2 are SGHTA and FQGNSA. The CDR3 totals 15 residues. V dropped 5 bases and J dropped 6; count of bases not matched to a gene: 9. The CDR3 region is CASSIVAGVADTQYF. CDR3 nucleotide sequence: TGTGCCAGCAGCATAGTAGCGGGAGTCGCGGATACGCAGTATTTT.

V usage is TRBV4-2 and J usage is TRBJ1-5, with D tentatively TRBD1 (5 bases). Germline loops: CDR1 LGHNA, CDR2 YNFKEQ. CDR3 size: 13 residues. Trimming shortened V by 2 bases and J by 15 bases, and 17 bases separated the two germline ends. CDR3 coding DNA: TGTGCCAGCAGCCAACATCAGGGAATATCCCCGCATTTT. This codes for CASSQHQGISPHF.

About this clone itself: Other nucleotide sequences in the sample specify the same CDR3. V gene TRBV5-1 combines with J gene TRBJ1-1; D gene ambiguous. This CDR3 has 14 amino acids. V was cut by 4 bases and J by 1 base, with 11 bases left in between. CDR1 is SGHRS, CDR2 YFSETQ, per germline. The CDR3 loop is CASSLEAANTEAFF. The CDR3 DNA reads as TGCGCCAGCAGCCTGGAAGCTGCGAACACTGAAGCTTTCTTT.

The J gene is TRBJ2-7, the V gene TRBV11-2, with a weak D call TRBD1 (5 bases). Germline V lookup: CDR1 SGHAT, CDR2 FQNNGV. V was clipped by 5 bases and J by 2 bases, with 22 bases between them. This CDR3 has 17 residues. The CDR3, as DNA: TGTGCCAGCAGCCGTCCCGTTCAGGGATGGCCTACCTACGAGCAGTACTTC. It translates to CASSRPVQGWPTYEQYF.

This clone was counted only a few times. This chain connects TRBV11-1 to TRBJ2-7; perhaps TRBD1 as D (5 bases). Germline lookup yields CDR1 SGHAT and CDR2 FQDESV (reference sequence). The CDR3 contains 15 residues. Trimming cost V 1 base and J 3 bases, with 13 bases left between them. For the CDR3, the DNA is TGTGCCAGCAGCTTAGAAGGTACAGGCAACTACGAGCAGTACTTC. It specifies CASSLEGTGNYEQYF.

The V and J genes are TRBV5-1 and TRBJ1-3, with 9 bases identical to TRBD1. With V trimmed by 4 bases and J by 3 bases, 5 bases remained unmatched. CDR3 length equals 15 residues. Germline V gene data show CDR1 as SGHRS and CDR2 as YFSETQ. The CDR3 nucleotides read TGCGCCAGCAGCCCCGAGACAGGGGGTGGAAACACCATATATTTT. It encodes CASSPETGGGNTIYF.

The chain couples TRBV6-1 to TRBJ2-1, with D perhaps matching TRBD1 (6 bases). Germline V gene lookup returns CDR1 MNHNS and CDR2 SASEGT. Trimming stripped 2 bases from V and 0 bases from J, with 8 bases between. The CDR3 length is 15 residues. The CDR3 here is CASSETGTSYNEQFF. The CDR3 DNA sequence: TGTGCCAGCAGTGAAACAGGGACCTCCTACAATGAGCAGTTCTTC.

The J gene is TRBJ2-7, the V gene TRBV28, with D perhaps matching TRBD1 (6 bases). Germline values: CDR1 MDHEN, CDR2 SYDVKM. V was pared by 3 bases and J by 3 bases, with 12 bases between. CDR3 length equals 14 residues. This CDR3 is CASSFQGGVYEQYF. CDR3 DNA sequence: TGTGCCAGCAGTTTTCAAGGGGGAGTCTACGAGCAGTACTTC. Supplemented by reference TRBV28 and TRBJ2-7, the full variable domain reads DVKVTQSSRYLVKRTGEKVFLECVQDMDHENMFWYRQDPGLGLRLIYFSYDVKMKEKGDIPEGYSVSREKKERFSLILESASTNQTSMYLCASSFQGGVYEQYFGPGTRLTVT.

The chain joins TRBV19 to TRBJ1-4; tentatively, D is TRBD1 (5 bases). V dropped 1 base and J dropped 6 bases, with 9 bases sitting between them. This CDR3 is 14 amino acids long. Germline CDR1 is LNHDA and CDR2 is SQIVND (reference sequence). The CDR3, as DNA: TGTGCCAGTAGTATAGCAGGGTTCGATGAAAAACTGTTTTTT. Amino acid sequence: CASSIAGFDEKLFF.

V is TRBV11-2 and J is TRBJ2-7; 8 bases match TRBD1. Germline CDR1 is SGHAT and CDR2 is FQNNGV. Unmatched junction bases numbered 5, after V lost 5 bases and J lost 2 bases. CDR3 length: 14 residues. The CDR3 loop is CASSAGTGPYEQYF. CDR3 coding DNA: TGTGCCAGCAGCGCCGGGACAGGCCCCTACGAGCAGTACTTC.

This chain links TRBV5-6 with TRBJ1-5; tentative D call: TRBD1 (5 bases). Trimming took 9 bases from V and 5 from J, leaving 21 bases between them. Per the germline V gene, CDR1 is SGHDT and CDR2 is YYEEEE. The CDR3 runs 15 residues. This chain's CDR3 is CATQNGGKGDQPQHF. The DNA for the CDR3 is TGTGCCACCCAAAATGGGGGGAAAGGCGATCAGCCCCAGCATTTT.

This clone turned up a few times. As DNA, the CDR3 is TGTGCCAGCAGCTCGAGGCCCGGAAACACCATATATTTT. It specifies CASSSRPGNTIYF. The rearrangement joins TRBV7-6 to TRBJ1-3; D ambiguous. Germline V gene sequence: CDR1 SGHVS, CDR2 FNYEAQ. The CDR3 is 13 residues long. Deletions cut 4 bases from V and 4 bases from J, with 8 bases between.

CDR3 DNA sequence: TGCGCCAGCAGTGAGGGCAGGGAATCTTTCAAAAACATTCAGTACTTC. This gives the protein CASSEGRESFKNIQYF. V and J are TRBV10-1 and TRBJ2-4; possibly TRBD1 for D (5 bases). Germline-derived CDR1 and CDR2 are WNHNN and SYGVQD (reference sequence). The V end was cut by 2 bases, the J end by 3 bases, with 14 bases between. This CDR3 has 16 residues.

V gene TRBV4-2 combines with J gene TRBJ2-1; weak D call: TRBD1 (6 bases). Looked up from germline, CDR1 is LGHNA and CDR2 is YNFKEQ. Trimming took 0 bases from V and 3 from J, leaving 12 bases between them. This CDR3 has 16 amino acids. The CDR3 coding sequence is TGTGCCAGCAGCCAAGAAAAGGGGGAGCTCTACAATGAGCAGTTCTTC. Translating gives CASSQEKGELYNEQFF.

The chain links TRBV28 to TRBJ1-1; D call uncertain. Germline V gene sequence: CDR1 MDHEN, CDR2 SYDVKM. CDR3 length equals 19 residues. Trimming stripped 3 bases from V and 2 bases from J, with 25 bases between. In DNA, the CDR3 is TGTGCCAGCAGTTTTCCCACCGATGGAGCCGAGGGCCCCAACACTGAAGCTTTCTTT. Protein product: CASSFPTDGAEGPNTEAFF.

The chain couples TRBV7-9 to TRBJ1-1; 12 bases are a match to TRBD1. Germline V gene data show CDR1 as SEHNR and CDR2 as FQNEAQ (reference sequence). The CDR3 runs 16 residues. The V gene end was trimmed by 6 bases and the J gene end by 6 bases; junction bases not matched to a gene: 11. CDR3 nucleotides: TGTGCCAGCAGGACCTTTACGGGACAGGGGGCTCCTGAAGCTTTCTTT. Translated, it gives CASRTFTGQGAPEAFF.

The gene calls are TRBV4-1 and TRBJ2-5; the match to TRBD1 covers 7 bases. V was clipped by 2 bases and J by 6 bases; unmatched bases: 6. Germline loops: CDR1 MGHRA, CDR2 YSYEKL. The CDR3 is made up of 14 amino acids. The CDR3 sequence: CASSQRGPLKTQYF. The CDR3, as DNA: TGCGCCAGCAGCCAAAGGGGGCCGCTAAAGACCCAGTACTTC.

The chain uses TRBV6-1 and TRBJ1-1, with D possibly TRBD1 on 5 matching bases. Trimming cost V 0 bases and J 3 bases, with 8 bases left between them. This CDR3 spans 14 amino acids. The germline V gene has CDR1 MNHNS and CDR2 SASEGT. The CDR3, as DNA: TGTGCCAGCAGTGAAGCGCTAGGGGACACTGAAGCTTTCTTT. Translated, it gives CASSEALGDTEAFF.

This clone was seen only once. The chain combines TRBV3-1 (or the pseudogene TRBV3-2) with TRBJ1-4; the D gene is possibly TRBD1 (5 bases). The ends were cut back, 0 bases at V and 0 bases at J, with 17 bases in the middle. This CDR3 comprises 19 residues. Per the germline V gene, CDR1 is LGHDT and CDR2 is YNNKEL (reference sequence). The CDR3 region is CASSQDLWGSGATNEKLFF. The CDR3 region has the DNA TGTGCCAGCAGCCAAGATCTCTGGGGCTCTGGGGCAACTAATGAAAAACTGTTTTTT.

The genes are TRBV7-9 and TRBJ1-2; no definite D call. With 2 bases removed from V and 4 bases from J, the gap between germline ends came to 8 bases. Germline CDR1 is SEHNR and CDR2 is FQNEAQ (reference sequence). CDR3 length: 13 residues. The CDR3 here is CASSLFSSYGYTF. The CDR3 DNA reads TGTGCCAGCAGCTTATTTTCGAGCTATGGCTACACCTTC.

About this clone itself: The identical CDR3 is also encoded by other nucleotide sequences in the sample. The chain is built from TRBV18 and TRBJ1-3; no reliable D call. V lost 3 bases to trimming and J lost 0 bases, with 6 bases between them. This CDR3 spans 14 amino acids. Germline values: CDR1 KGHSH, CDR2 LQKENI. The chain's CDR3 is CASSPASSGNTIYF. DNA of the CDR3: TGTGCCAGCTCACCGGCCAGCTCTGGAAACACCATATATTTT.

Here the CDR3 reads CASSPPATFYEQYF. The CDR3 DNA reads TGTGCCAGCTCACCACCAGCCACCTTCTACGAGCAGTACTTC. The chain joins TRBV18 to TRBJ2-7; D gene ambiguous. This CDR3 region has 14 residues. Deletions cut 0 bases from V and 3 bases from J, with 9 bases between. Germline V CDR1 and CDR2: KGHSH, LQKENI.

The chain has TRBV5-6 and TRBJ2-5; tentatively, D is TRBD1 (5 bases). Trimming left V 3 bases short and J 1 base short, with 19 bases between. The CDR3 sequence is 17 residues long. Germline CDR1 is SGHDT and CDR2 is YYEEEE. The CDR3 bases are TGTGCCAGCAGCTCTCGTTTCGAAGGACACTCCCAAGAGACCCAGTACTTC. Translated: CASSSRFEGHSQETQYF.

V usage is TRBV2 and J usage is TRBJ1-1; 9 bases map to TRBD1. This CDR3 region has 14 residues. The V and J ends lost 3 bases and 4 bases, in that order; junction bases with no gene match: 3. Looked up from germline, CDR1 is SNHLY and CDR2 is FYNNEI. The CDR3 loop reads CASSETGGFTEAFF. The DNA for the CDR3 is TGTGCCAGCAGTGAGACAGGGGGATTCACTGAAGCTTTCTTT.

V usage is TRBV4-1 and J usage is TRBJ1-1; no clear D. Trimming removed 0 bases at V and 2 bases at J, with 16 bases between. The CDR3 consists of 17 residues. The germline V gene has CDR1 MGHRA and CDR2 YSYEKL. DNA of the CDR3: TGCGCCAGCAGCCAAGATCTTGGAGGGAGCTACAACACTGAAGCTTTCTTT. This translates into CASSQDLGGSYNTEAFF.

V gene TRBV6-5 combines with J gene TRBJ2-6; no reliable D call. With 8 bases removed from V and 2 bases from J, the gap between germline ends came to 7 bases. This CDR3 has 13 residues. Germline V lookup: CDR1 MNHEY, CDR2 SVGAGI. The CDR3 DNA reads TGTGCCAGCCTCTCTACTGGGGCCAACGTCCTGACTTTC. Translating gives CASLSTGANVLTF.

This clone was seen a few times. V usage is TRBV6-5 and J usage is TRBJ2-5; possibly TRBD2 for D (6 bases). The CDR3 is 14 residues long. Trimming left V 10 bases short and J 5 bases short, with 20 bases between. Germline V gene sequence: CDR1 MNHEY, CDR2 SVGAGI. CDR3 nucleotides: TGTGCCACCAAAAGCGGGTGGGTCGGGGAGACCCAGTACTTC. It yields the protein CATKSGWVGETQYF.